Shown below are 4 T cell receptor beta chains from a single sample sequenced in a study of neoadjuvant anti-PD-1 for oral cavity cancer. Time point: after neoadjuvant nivolumab, at surgical resection. Sequenced by immunoSEQ multiplex PCR; TCRdb stores in-frame clones only, minus some. The profile covers about 14,000 clones, with 40% appearing a single time and 35% to 40% taken by the ten largest. The sample consisted of tumor tissue, taken after nivolumab (anti-PD-1) treatment. Source of these receptors: a person aged 35 to 85 with oral cavity squamous cell carcinoma.

This chain links TRBV5-8 with TRBJ1-2; 11 nucleotides line up with TRBD1. There are 15 residues in the CDR3. With V trimmed by 3 bases and J by 7 bases, 8 bases remained unmatched. The V gene's germline CDR1 is SGHTS and CDR2 YDEGEE. The CDR3, as DNA: TGTGCCAGCAGCTCTCCGGGACAGGGGGATACTGGCTACACCTTC. This encodes CASSSPGQGDTGYTF.

This clone showed up just a few times. The chain couples TRBV11-2 to TRBJ2-7; D is possibly TRBD2 (5 bases). The CDR3 is 14 residues long. Trimming took 5 bases from V and 6 from J, leaving 17 bases between them. Germline-derived CDR1 and CDR2 are SGHAT and FQNNGV. CDR3 bases: TGTGCCAGCAGCACGCGACCGGAGGCCGGCGAGCAGTACTTC. This sequence encodes CASSTRPEAGEQYF.

In its sample, this clone was seen once. The rearrangement joins TRBV5-6 to TRBJ2-3; maybe TRBD2 (6 bases). In germline, CDR1 is SGHDT, CDR2 YYEEEE. Trimming removed 3 bases at V and 2 bases at J, with 16 bases between. The CDR3 is 16 amino acids. The CDR3 DNA sequence: TGTGCCAGCAGCTGGGGACTTTCGGTTTCCACAGATACGCAGTATTTT. Protein product: CASSWGLSVSTDTQYF.

The chain is built from TRBV6-1 and TRBJ1-5; D perhaps matches TRBD1 (5 bases). The CDR3 sequence is 15 residues long. Trimming stripped 1 base from V and 5 bases from J, with 12 bases between. Germline CDR1 reads MNHNS; CDR2 reads SASEGT. The chain's CDR3 is CASSEVEGRDQPQHF. The CDR3 nucleotides read TGTGCCAGCAGTGAAGTAGAGGGGCGCGATCAGCCCCAGCATTTT.